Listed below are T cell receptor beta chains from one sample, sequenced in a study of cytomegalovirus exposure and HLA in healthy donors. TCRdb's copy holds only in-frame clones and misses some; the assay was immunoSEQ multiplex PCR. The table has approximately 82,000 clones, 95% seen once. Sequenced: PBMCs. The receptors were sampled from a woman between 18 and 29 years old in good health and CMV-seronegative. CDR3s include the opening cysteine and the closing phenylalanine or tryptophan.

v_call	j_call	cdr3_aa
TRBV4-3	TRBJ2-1	CASSQKGAAKQFF
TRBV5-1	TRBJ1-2	CASSLGTGGGYTF
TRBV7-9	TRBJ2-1	CASSPPRNDEQFF
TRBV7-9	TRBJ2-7	CASSLESGPAYEQYF
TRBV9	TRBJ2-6	CASSFSPRSSGANVLTF
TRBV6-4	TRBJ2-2	CASSVREGLAENTGELFF
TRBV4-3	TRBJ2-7	CASSQDMRGYEQYF
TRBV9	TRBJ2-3	CASSVEPATDTQYF
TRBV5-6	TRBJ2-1	CASSPRWGGEQFF
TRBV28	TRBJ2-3	CAGGGSTDTQYF
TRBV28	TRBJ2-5	CASRPPPQETQYF
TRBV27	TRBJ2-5	CASSVYSGSVETQYF
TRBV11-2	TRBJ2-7	CASSLVGDSSYEQYF
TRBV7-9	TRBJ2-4	CASSLLREGAKNIQYF
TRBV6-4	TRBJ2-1	CASSPLAGEYNEQFF
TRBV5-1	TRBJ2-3	CASNVRDLAGASTDTQYF
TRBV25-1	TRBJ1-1	CASSEFGGTEAFF
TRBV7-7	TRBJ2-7	CASSRETGPGEQYF
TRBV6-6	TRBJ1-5	CASSFRGGSNQPQHF
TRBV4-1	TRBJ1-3	CASSRERGTSGNTIYF
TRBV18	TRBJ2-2	CASSKGGNTGELFF
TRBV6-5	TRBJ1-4	CASSSPRTGTNEKLFF
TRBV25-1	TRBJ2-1	CASNQGDRRAEQFF
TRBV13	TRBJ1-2	CASSSPAWDSNYGYTF
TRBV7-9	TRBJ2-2	CASSQIRRDTGELFF
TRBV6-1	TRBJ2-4	CASSDFRGWYIQYF
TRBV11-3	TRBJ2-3	CASSPSGGARHTQYF
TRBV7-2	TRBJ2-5	CATTRSRGETQYF
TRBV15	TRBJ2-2	CATSRDQGGGGELFF
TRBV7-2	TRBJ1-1	CASSLAGVTEAFF
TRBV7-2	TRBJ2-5	CASSRQGGGETQYF
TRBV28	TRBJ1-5	CASSSTGGGYVGNQPQHF
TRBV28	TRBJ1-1	CASIDRVVGEAFF
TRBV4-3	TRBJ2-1	CASSQGGGNEQFF
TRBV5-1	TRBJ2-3	CASSLVAGVDTQYF
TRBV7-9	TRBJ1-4	CASSLRGGNEKLFF
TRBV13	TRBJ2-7	CASSLRPSGYEQYF
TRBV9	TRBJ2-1	CASSGGSLNNEQFF
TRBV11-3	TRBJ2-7	CASSQGRGLYYEQYF